This T cell receptor beta chain was sequenced in a study of low-dose radiotherapy and immunotherapy resistance in tumors. For the study at large: It was 1 Gy per fraction every two weeks that Cohort 2 received, adding up to 13 Gy over 26 weeks. Intravenous ipilimumab 1 mg/kg every six weeks was given with nivolumab 240 mg every two weeks.

The CDR3 is made up of 14 amino acids. Looked up from germline, CDR1 is LNHDA and CDR2 is SQIVND (reference sequence). V shed 6 bases and J shed 1 base, with 12 bases lying between them. First-strand cDNA relied on TRAV- and TRBV-specific primers spanning alpha and beta chains. Using a constant-region primer together with a V-primer adapter, TCRs were subjected to about 20 PCR cycles of amplification. TCRdb reprocessed the reads via MiXCR and lists one record per CDR3 protein. In the table there are 55,000 to 70,000 distinct CDR3 sequences, under 30% of which are singletons. As for time point: before trial treatment. Administered to the donors were nivolumab, ipilimumab, aspirin, low-dose cyclophosphamide and low-dose radiotherapy.

The chain uses TRBV19 and TRBJ1-1; D perhaps matches TRBD1 (6 bases). The TCR sequence derives from a male donor with prostate cancer. The source was PBMCs, collected before treatment. In DNA form, the CDR3 reads TGTGCCAGTAGCGAGACAGGACCGAACACTGAAGCTTTCTTT. Its protein product is CASSETGPNTEAFF.